The clone carrying this T cell receptor beta chain was detected only once. Its target is not known. With V trimmed by 2 bases and J by 6 bases, 2 bases remained unmatched. The CDR3 sequence is 15 residues long. Germline values: CDR1 SGHVS, CDR2 FNYEAQ. Deep-level assay runs were performed. Clones were sequenced by immunoSEQ multiplex PCR, and TCRdb holds only the in-frame ones, with some missing. The table records about 2 million clones, around 96% of them present only once. Terminally differentiated effector memory CD45RA+ cells were excluded by CCR7 positive selection of CD45RO-negative cells. The sample originates from a study of shared clonotypes between healthy human individuals. Findings of the study overall: An expected dependence of interdonor clonotype sharing on sequencing depth was noted. The four-donor shared clonotypes exceeded non-shared clonotypes in generation probability, with non-shared ones scoring lower.

This TCR came from a man aged 18 to 35 in good health. The chain is built from TRBV7-6 and TRBJ2-1; TRBD2 aligns across 12 bases. The specimen was naive CD8+ T cells sorted from blood. CDR3: CASSLLAGGFNEQFF. The DNA for the CDR3 is TGTGCCAGCAGCTTACTAGCGGGGGGGTTCAATGAGCAGTTCTTC.